This is a list of T cell receptor beta chains from one sample in a study of breast tumors, draining lymph nodes, adjacent tissues. MiXCR, run by TCRdb on the multiplex PCR reads, gives a single entry per CDR3 protein. The data hold 66,000 or so distinct CDR3 sequences, with around two fifths observed a single time. The sample comprised breast tumor tissue. The origin of the receptors is a female donor with breast cancer. Some clones in this sample may be carry-over from other donors' samples. The CDR3 runs from the conserved cysteine through the conserved F or W. A D gene is named only where the DNA matches it firmly. Clone size appears in some rows only: once, few, many, or a class for an expanded clone.

V gene	J gene	clone size	D gene	CDR3 DNA	CDR3 protein
TRBV9	TRBJ2-6	.	.	TGTGCCAGCAGTAGGGGGGGGGCCAACGTCCTGACTTTC	CASSRGGANVLTF
TRBV9	TRBJ1-2	many	.	TGTGCCAGCAGAGAAGGGTATAAAGATGGCTACACCTTC	CASREGYKDGYTF
TRBV12-3/TRBV12-4	TRBJ2-7	many	.	TGTGCCAGCAGTCCAGGACCTGCCAACGAGCAGTACTTC	CASSPGPANEQYF
TRBV9	TRBJ1-2	many	.	TGTGCCAGCAGCGGATCATGGGACAACTATGGCTACACCTTC	CASSGSWDNYGYTF
TRBV4-1	TRBJ1-6	few	.	TGCGCCAGCAGCCAAGAGGAGGGTACAGGACCCAATTCACCCCTCCACTTT	CASSQEEGTGPNSPLHF
TRBV12-3/TRBV12-4	TRBJ1-5	.	TRBD1	TGTGCCAGCAGATCCGGGACAGGGGCCACGAATCAGCCCCAGCATTTT	CASRSGTGATNQPQHF
TRBV6-6	TRBJ2-1	.	.	TGTGCCAGCAGTTACGTAAACCCCAACACTGAGCAGTTCTTC	CASSYVNPNTEQFF
TRBV5-4	TRBJ2-3	once	.	TGTGCCAACATAAACACAGATACGCAGTATTTT	CANINTDTQYF
TRBV10-3	TRBJ1-1	many	.	TGTGCCATCAGTGAGTATGCGAAAGGGGACACTGAAGCTTTCTTT	CAISEYAKGDTEAFF
TRBV11-1	TRBJ1-1	few	.	TGTGCCAGCAGCTTAAGCTGGGAGAACACTGAAGCTTTCTTT	CASSLSWENTEAFF
TRBV12-3/TRBV12-4	TRBJ2-7	many	TRBD2	TGTGCCAGCAGTGCGGGACTAGCGGGAGGGAAAGAGCAGTACTTC	CASSAGLAGGKEQYF
TRBV4-1	TRBJ2-7	many	.	TGCGCCAGCAGCCAAGGGGTACAGAGAAAATACGAGCAGTACTTC	CASSQGVQRKYEQYF
TRBV20-1	TRBJ2-1	many	.	TGCAGTGCCCATAGGGGGTCTAAGAGGCAGTTCTTC	CSAHRGSKRQFF
TRBV11-3	TRBJ1-2	many	.	TGTGCCAGCAGCTCTTGGGCCCACCGCTATGGCTACACCTTC	CASSSWAHRYGYTF
TRBV11-3	TRBJ1-2	many	TRBD1	TGTGCCAGCACCAAGACAGGGGATAGGGGCTACACCTTC	CASTKTGDRGYTF
TRBV29-1	TRBJ2-3	.	.	TGCACCGGACGGGAGAACACTGATACGCAGTATTTT	CTGRENTDTQYF
TRBV3-1	TRBJ2-7	many	.	TGTGCCAGCAGCCAAGTCAACTCCTACGAGCAGTACTTC	CASSQVNSYEQYF
TRBV2	TRBJ2-3	many	TRBD1	TGTGCCAGCAGCCGCGGACAGGGGGCAGGAGATACGCAGTATTTT	CASSRGQGAGDTQYF
TRBV27	TRBJ1-6	many	.	TGTGCCAGCAGTTTATGGTCCCAGATCTATAATTCACCCCTCCACTTT	CASSLWSQIYNSPLHF
TRBV9	TRBJ1-2	.	TRBD1	TGTGCCAGCAGCGGCAGGGCCACAGGGGACTATGGCTACACCTTC	CASSGRATGDYGYTF
TRBV5-1	TRBJ1-6	many	.	TGCGCCAGCAGCTTGTTGGGCAACGCCGATAGTCCGTATAGGAGTTCACCCCTCCACTTT	CASSLLGNADSPYRSSPLHF
TRBV20-1	TRBJ2-2	many	TRBD1	TGCAGTGCTAAGGACAGGCAGAACACCGGGGAGCTGTTTTTT	CSAKDRQNTGELFF
TRBV6-4	TRBJ1-4	many	.	TGTGCCACCAGGCCCAAAACTAATGAAAAACTGTTTTTT	CATRPKTNEKLFF
TRBV2	TRBJ1-1	few	.	TGTGCCAGCCGCAGGGCCCCGAACACTGAAGCTTTCTTT	CASRRAPNTEAFF
TRBV7-9	TRBJ2-7	.	.	TGTGCCAGCAGCTCCCTGGACTCCATCTCCTACGAGCAGTACTTC	CASSSLDSISYEQYF
TRBV20-1	TRBJ2-1	medium-sized	.	TGCAGTGCTCCAAATACAGGGTTCTACAATGAGCAGTTCTTC	CSAPNTGFYNEQFF
TRBV15	TRBJ2-7	.	TRBD1	TGTGCCAGCAGCATAGATCGACAGGGCCACGAGCAGTACTTC	CASSIDRQGHEQYF
TRBV4-1	TRBJ1-2	many	.	TGCGCCAGCAGCCGGCCAGGAACGGTGGGGAACTATGGCTACACCTTC	CASSRPGTVGNYGYTF
TRBV29-1	TRBJ2-1	.	.	TGCAGCGCCGGGACGAGCTCCTACAATGAGCAGTTCTTC	CSAGTSSYNEQFF
TRBV10-3	TRBJ1-6	many	TRBD1	TGTGCCACAAGGGACAGCGCAAGAAATTCACCCCTCCACTTT	CATRDSARNSPLHF
TRBV25-1	TRBJ2-5	many	.	TGTGCCAGCGGACAGATCCAAGAGACCCAGTACTTC	CASGQIQETQYF
TRBV4-1	TRBJ1-4	.	.	TGCGCCAGCAGCCATAAGGGACGGATAAATGAAAAACTGTTTTTT	CASSHKGRINEKLFF